One and the same sample provided the 31 T cell receptor beta chains below, sequenced in a study of Graves' ophthalmopathy and Graves' hyperthyroidism. Transcripts of RNA were the source for amplifying TCR beta CDR3 regions. The first round was an RT-PCR with HTBI primers, and the second round was a multiplex PCR. Via MiXCR, TCRdb re-called the multiplex PCR reads, giving one row per CDR3 protein. The sample consists of approximately 380,000 distinct CDR3 sequences, under 25% of them appearing once. Sequenced sample: peripheral blood. These receptors were collected from a woman under 30 with stable Graves' hyperthyroidism.

This clonotype was detected a few times. V usage is TRBV12-3 or TRBV12-4 and J usage is TRBJ2-5; a weak D match, TRBD1 (5 bases). V lost 5 bases to trimming and J lost 1 base, with 11 bases between them. CDR3 length: 14 residues. For the CDR3, the DNA is TGTGCCAGCAGTATCCCGGACACCCAAGAGACCCAGTACTTC. It codes for CASSIPDTQETQYF.

The V and J genes are TRBV12-3 or TRBV12-4 and TRBJ2-4; D unresolved. Deletions cut 7 bases from V and 10 bases from J, with 20 bases between. This CDR3 spans 14 amino acids. This CDR3 is CASTAFGARSIQYF. Written as DNA, the CDR3 is TGTGCCAGCACGGCTTTTGGAGCTCGTAGTATTCAGTACTTC.

This clonotype has a count of ten or more. The chain couples TRBV2 to TRBJ2-7, with a possible D match to TRBD2 (5 bases). This CDR3 region has 12 residues. Germline V gene sequence: CDR1 SNHLY, CDR2 FYNNEI. V shed 4 bases and J shed 4 bases, with 8 bases lying between them. CDR3 DNA sequence: TGTGCCAGCAGTGTAAGAGGGTACGAGCAGTACTTC. Its translation is CASSVRGYEQYF.

The V gene is TRBV10-3, the J gene TRBJ1-5; the match to TRBD1 covers 7 bases. This CDR3 region has 15 residues. V gave up 10 bases and J gave up 0 bases; unmatched junction bases: 9. The V gene's germline CDR1 is ENHRY and CDR2 SYGVKD. The CDR3, as DNA: TGTGCCACCCTCCGGACAGGAGATAGCAATCAGCCCCAGCATTTT. This codes for CATLRTGDSNQPQHF.

This clonotype was seen many times. V usage is TRBV20-1 and J usage is TRBJ1-1, with D uncertain. Germline values: CDR1 DFQATT, CDR2 SNEGSKA (reference sequence). The CDR3 runs 13 residues. V was clipped by 3 bases and J by 0 bases, with 8 bases between them. DNA for the CDR3: TGCAGTGCTAGGAGAGAGATGAACACTGAAGCTTTCTTT. Amino acid sequence: CSARREMNTEAFF.

The V call is TRBV6-1, the J call TRBJ1-2; D gene uncertain. Germline CDR1 is MNHNS and CDR2 is SASEGT. The CDR3 sequence is 15 residues long. V shed 6 bases and J shed 2 bases, with 16 bases lying between them. The CDR3 bases are TGTGCCAGCAGACTCCACAGTAACCCAAACTATGGCTACACCTTC. Residues: CASRLHSNPNYGYTF.

This clonotype occurred many times. The chain combines TRBV11-2 with TRBJ2-6, with D uncertain. Looked up from germline, CDR1 is SGHAT and CDR2 is FQNNGV. V was shortened by 5 bases and J by 1 base, with 15 bases between the two germline ends. The CDR3 consists of 17 residues. The CDR3 DNA follows: TGTGCCAGCAGCCCCCGGCGTGGGGTGTCTGGGGCCAACGTCCTGACTTTC. Translation gives CASSPRRGVSGANVLTF.

This clonotype has at least ten counts. The V and J genes are TRBV11-2 and TRBJ1-5; D is possibly TRBD1 (6 bases). Per germline, CDR1 SGHAT and CDR2 FQNNGV. V lost 5 bases to trimming and J lost 6 bases, with 17 bases between them. The CDR3 spans 15 residues. CDR3 nucleotides: TGTGCCAGCAGCCTTTGGGGGGGGGCGGGTCAGCCCCAGCATTTT. Translated: CASSLWGGAGQPQHF.

The chain uses TRBV11-1 and TRBJ2-2, with TRBD2 matching over 10 bases. This CDR3 is 16 amino acids long. Germline CDR1 and CDR2: SGHAT and FQDESV (reference sequence). V gave up 4 bases and J gave up 4 bases; unmatched junction bases: 6. For the CDR3, the DNA is TGTGCCAGCAGCTACCAGCGGGGGGGCATCACCGGGGAGCTGTTTTTT. Encoded protein: CASSYQRGGITGELFF. The complete variable domain, with remaining parts taken from reference TRBV11-1 and TRBJ2-2, reads EAEVAQSPRYKITEKSQAVAFWCDPISGHATLYWYRQILGQGPELLVQFQDESVVDDSQLPKDRFSAERLKGVDSTLKIQPAELGDSAMYLCASSYQRGGITGELFFGEGSRLTVL.

This clonotype was detected once. This rearrangement joins TRBV7-9 to TRBJ1-1; D gene unclear. Trimming removed 5 bases at V and 5 bases at J, with 18 bases between. This CDR3 region has 15 residues. Germline lookup yields CDR1 SEHNR and CDR2 FQNEAQ (reference sequence). The CDR3 spells CASSGPSTWNTEAFF. CDR3 nucleotide sequence: TGTGCCAGCAGCGGACCGTCCACATGGAATACTGAAGCTTTCTTT.

This clonotype was seen repeatedly, ten times or more. The V and J genes are TRBV7-2 and TRBJ1-3; possibly TRBD1 for D (6 bases). The germline V gene encodes CDR1 SGHTA and CDR2 FQGNSA. Trimming shortened V by 2 bases and J by 7 bases, and 12 bases separated the two germline ends. The CDR3 has 14 residues. CDR3 nucleotides: TGTGCCAGCAGCTTAAGGGCAGGGGAGAACACCATATATTTT. Its protein product is CASSLRAGENTIYF.

Comments on this clonotype: With a much larger clone just one base away, this may be a read error. The V gene is TRBV20-1, the J gene TRBJ2-7; no definite D call. The CDR3 is 11 residues long. Germline V gives CDR1 DFQATT, CDR2 SNEGSKA (reference sequence). Trimming shortened V by 7 bases and J by 9 bases, and 16 bases separated the two germline ends. CDR3 loop: CSVQTENGQYF. As DNA, the CDR3 is TGCAGTGTACAAACCGAGAACGGGCAGTACTTC.

Only one count was recorded for this clonotype. Here the CDR3 omits its conserved ending phenylalanine or tryptophan, so a read error is the likely source. V is TRBV11-2 and J is TRBJ1-2; a possible D gene is TRBD1 (5 bases). Germline V CDR1 and CDR2: SGHAT, FQNNGV. This CDR3 comprises 15 residues. The CDR3 is CGSSLGQGGNYGYTV. Here the CDR3 DNA reads TGTGGCAGCAGCTTAGGGCAGGGCGGAAACTATGGCTACACCGTC.

A word on this clonotype: This could be a read error, since a much larger clone is one nucleotide away. The gene calls are TRBV28 and TRBJ1-6; D may be TRBD1 (5 bases). This CDR3 has 16 amino acids. Germline loops: CDR1 MDHEN, CDR2 SYDVKM. V was cut by 5 bases and J by 8 bases, with 19 bases left in between. The CDR3 is CASSLQASGAHSPLHF. CDR3 coding DNA: TGTGCCAGCAGTCTACAGGCAAGTGGAGCCCATTCACCCCTCCACTTT.

There are many counts of this clonotype. This sequence joins TRBV15 and TRBJ2-7; 7 nucleotides align to TRBD2. V shed 3 bases, J shed 5 bases, and the junction held 16 bases outside the gene matches. This CDR3 has 17 amino acids. Germline CDR1 reads LNHNV; CDR2 reads YYDKDF (reference sequence). The CDR3 spells CATSSGGVGKNRHEQYF. The CDR3 DNA reads as TGTGCCACCAGCAGTGGGGGGGTTGGGAAAAATAGGCACGAGCAGTACTTC.

This chain links TRBV28 with TRBJ1-2, with 7 bases matching TRBD1. Losses at the gene ends were 10 bases for V and 2 bases for J; bases not matched to a gene: 10. This CDR3 has 14 amino acids. Looked up from germline, CDR1 is MDHEN and CDR2 is SYDVKM. The CDR3 DNA reads as TGTGCCACCTCAAAGGGACAGATGAACTATGGCTACACCTTC. Translating it yields CATSKGQMNYGYTF.

This clonotype was counted ten times or more. This sequence joins TRBV6-5 and TRBJ1-1; the D is unclear. Germline V gene sequence: CDR1 MNHEY, CDR2 SVGAGI. Trimming took 1 base from V and 1 from J, leaving 7 bases between them. The CDR3 sequence is 14 residues long. CDR3 sequence (DNA): TGTGCCAGCAGTTACTTCGGGAGGAACACTGAAGCTTTCTTT. Translated, it gives CASSYFGRNTEAFF.

The chain is built from TRBV5-1 and TRBJ1-6; TRBD1 aligns across 7 bases. J lost 8 bases, V lost 2 bases, and 7 bases had no gene match. The CDR3 runs to 15 residues. Germline CDR1 and CDR2: SGHRS and YFSETQ. The CDR3 region has the DNA TGCGCCAGCAGCTTCGGCAGGGGGTTGGATTCACCCCTCCACTTT. This codes for CASSFGRGLDSPLHF. The entire variable domain, with the rest obtained from reference TRBV5-1 and TRBJ1-6, is as follows: KAGVTQTPRYLIKTRGQQVTLSCSPISGHRSVSWYQQTPGQGLQFLFEYFSETQRNKGNFPGRFSGRQFSNSRSEMNVSTLELGDSALYLCASSFGRGLDSPLHFGNGTRLTVT.

This clonotype was picked up many times. V is TRBV27 and J is TRBJ2-7; TRBD1 matches 10 bases. The junction had 6 bases not matched to a gene; V was cut back by 4 bases and J by 3 bases. Germline loops: CDR1 MNHEY, CDR2 SMNVEV (reference sequence). There are 15 residues in the CDR3. In DNA form, the CDR3 reads TGTGCCAGCAGTTCTGGAGACAGGGGGCTCTACGAGCAGTACTTC. Protein product: CASSSGDRGLYEQYF.

This clonotype showed up many times. This chain uses TRBV29-1 with TRBJ1-1; D is perhaps TRBD1 (5 bases). Trimming stripped 2 bases from V and 3 bases from J, with 10 bases between. The germline gives CDR1 SQVTM, CDR2 ANQGSEA. CDR3 length: 13 residues. The CDR3 nucleotides read TGCAGCGTTGAAAAGGGGAGGTACACTGAAGCTTTCTTT. It codes for CSVEKGRYTEAFF.

At least ten counts were recorded for this clonotype. The rearrangement uses TRBV3-1 and TRBJ1-2, with 9 bases fitting TRBD1. V dropped 4 bases and J dropped 5; count of bases not matched to a gene: 8. The CDR3 sequence is 15 residues long. In germline, CDR1 is LGHDT, CDR2 YNNKEL (reference sequence). CDR3 sequence (DNA): TGTGCCAGCAGCCCTTTCGGGACAGGGAAATATGGCTACACCTTC. Protein product: CASSPFGTGKYGYTF.

This clonotype was found many times. The genes are TRBV11-1 and TRBJ1-2; tentative D call: TRBD1 (6 bases). V was shortened by 2 bases and J by 4 bases, with 17 bases between the two germline ends. Germline values: CDR1 SGHAT, CDR2 FQDESV (reference sequence). This CDR3 has 16 residues. In nucleotides, the CDR3 is TGTGCCAGCAGCTTATCTTCAGGGGATAACACCTATGGCTACACCTTC. Its protein product is CASSLSSGDNTYGYTF.

This clonotype was detected ten times or more. This rearrangement joins TRBV12-3 or TRBV12-4 to TRBJ1-5; maybe TRBD1 (6 bases). V lost 4 bases to trimming and J lost 5 bases, with 18 bases between them. This CDR3 comprises 16 residues. As DNA, the CDR3 is TGTGCCAGCAGTTATTGGGGGAGGGGGGGATATCAGCCCCAGCATTTT. Amino acids: CASSYWGRGGYQPQHF.

This clonotype was picked up many times. CDR3 in amino acids: CSAETGGGQLVQETQYF. CDR3 sequence (DNA): TGCAGTGCTGAGACCGGCGGCGGACAGTTGGTACAAGAGACCCAGTACTTC. The chain uses TRBV20-1 and TRBJ2-5; a weak D match, TRBD1 (6 bases). Between the trimmed V and J ends, which lost 5 bases and 2 bases, there was a span of 24 bases. The germline gives CDR1 DFQATT, CDR2 SNEGSKA (reference sequence). This CDR3 region has 17 residues.

V usage is TRBV19 and J usage is TRBJ1-1; 11 bases line up with TRBD1. The length of the CDR3 is 15 residues. CDR1 is LNHDA, CDR2 SQIVND, per germline (reference sequence). The trim removed 6 bases at V and 1 base at J, leaving 4 bases unmatched. CDR3 residues: CASRRTGGTNTEAFF. The CDR3 DNA is TGTGCCAGTAGGAGGACAGGGGGCACGAACACTGAAGCTTTCTTT.

This clonotype was seen many times. V gene TRBV7-8 combines with J gene TRBJ2-7, with 7 positions matching TRBD1. From germline, CDR1 is SGHVS and CDR2 FQNEAQ. CDR3 size: 14 residues. V dropped 2 bases and J dropped 3; count of bases not matched to a gene: 4. The CDR3 sequence is CASSLKTGFYEQYF. The DNA of the CDR3 is TGTGCCAGCAGCTTAAAGACAGGGTTCTACGAGCAGTACTTC.

This clonotype was picked up one time. CDR3 loop: CASSYGTGSYEQYV. The CDR3 DNA sequence: TGCGCCAGCAGCTACGGGACAGGGTCGTACGAGCAGTACGTC. This chain joins TRBV5-1 and TRBJ2-7; 9 nucleotides agree with TRBD1. J gave up 4 bases and V 3 bases, and 5 bases lay outside the gene matches. The V gene's germline CDR1 is SGHRS and CDR2 YFSETQ. The CDR3 sequence is 14 residues long.

This clonotype was recorded many times. This rearrangement joins TRBV28 to TRBJ1-1; a weak D match, TRBD1 (5 bases). This CDR3 comprises 14 residues. From germline, CDR1 is MDHEN and CDR2 SYDVKM. V lost 4 bases to trimming and J lost 5 bases, with 14 bases between them. CDR3 in amino acids: CASSSTDWGTEAFF. As DNA, the CDR3 is TGTGCCAGCAGTTCTACTGACTGGGGGACTGAAGCTTTCTTT.

The chain carries TRBV19 and TRBJ2-7; no reliable D call. The CDR3 loop spans 12 amino acids. V was shortened by 3 bases and J by 0 bases, with 3 bases between the two germline ends. Germline assignment: CDR1 LNHDA and CDR2 SQIVND (reference sequence). The CDR3 is CASSIFSYEQYF. The CDR3 nucleotides are TGTGCCAGTAGTATCTTCTCCTACGAGCAGTACTTC.

This clonotype was seen many times. The chain couples TRBV2 to TRBJ1-1; TRBD1 aligns across 8 bases. J gave up 4 bases and V 5 bases, and 3 bases lay outside the gene matches. This CDR3 is 13 amino acids long. The germline CDR1 and CDR2 sequences are SNHLY and FYNNEI. CDR3: CASSSDRGTEAFF. The CDR3 DNA reads TGTGCCAGCAGTTCAGACAGGGGCACTGAAGCTTTCTTT.

This clonotype was recorded at least ten times. V usage is TRBV4-1 and J usage is TRBJ2-2, with 9 bases fitting TRBD2. The CDR3 totals 17 residues. Per germline, CDR1 MGHRA and CDR2 YSYEKL. V lost 2 bases to trimming and J lost 1 base; unmatched junction nucleotides: 5. The CDR3 sequence: CASSQRIAGVNTGELFF. The CDR3 bases are TGCGCCAGCAGCCAAAGGATAGCGGGGGTGAACACCGGGGAGCTGTTTTTT.